This T cell receptor (beta chain) was sequenced for a study of Ad26.COV2.S vaccination and SARS-CoV-2 variants. Study-wide context: The trial was COV1001 and the donor's arm was Ad26.COV2.S.

Repertoires were generated with immunoSEQ multiplex PCR, while TCRdb's copy carries only in-frame clones and drops some. The sample comprises roughly 700,000 clones, more than 80% of which are singletons, and about 1.5% rests with the top ten. CDR3 length: 11 amino acids. CDR1 and CDR2 from the germline V gene are SQVTM and ANQGSEA. With 5 bases clipped from V and 8 bases from J, the junction kept 1 base outside the gene matches. Regarding treatment: around 19 received Ad26.COV2.S at low or high dose, single or two shots; about five received placebo; per-sample allocation not given. The study sampled participants on day 63 after the first vaccine or placebo injection.

V usage is TRBV29-1 and J usage is TRBJ2-1, with 9 nucleotides matching TRBD2. The receptor was isolated from a person aged 18-60 years who received the Ad26.COV2.S COVID-19 vaccine or a placebo. Sequencing was performed on peripheral blood, taken in a trial of Ad26.COV2.S vaccine versus placebo. CDR3 nucleotide sequence: TGCAGCGTTCGGACTAGCGATGAGCAGTTCTTC. Its translation: CSVRTSDEQFF.